This T cell receptor (beta chain) was sequenced in a study of T cells in Graves' hyperthyroidism and ophthalmopathy. Amplification of TCR beta CDR3 regions used RNA as the template. An initial round of RT-PCR targeting the TCR CDR3 relied on the HTBI primer set. TCRdb analysed the multiplex PCR reads with MiXCR anew, one entry per CDR3 protein. This table holds a few hundred thousand distinct CDR3 sequences, around a sixth found once. This clonotype was recorded at least ten times. V was cut by 6 bases and J by 4 bases, with 16 bases left in between. The germline CDR1 and CDR2 sequences are WSHSY and SAAADI. This CDR3 region has 15 residues.

The gene calls are TRBV10-2 and TRBJ1-5; a possible D gene is TRBD1 (5 bases). This sequence was found in a woman aged 25 to 39 with Graves' hyperthyroidism. Sequenced: blood. The CDR3 spells CASRHPGPENQPQHF. The CDR3 region has the DNA TGCGCCAGCAGACATCCGGGGCCGGAGAATCAGCCCCAGCATTTT.